The T cell receptor (beta chain) described here comes from a study of blood T cell repertoires in COVID-19. Study-level information: COVID-19 samples collected from the United States, Italy and Spain covered acute and convalescent phases. PBMCs, B-cell-depleted T cells, or T cells were the source of the cDNA or gDNA that made up the material.

The J segment lost 4 bases and the V segment lost 4 bases, leaving 3 bases of the junction unmatched. CDR3 size: 13 residues. Looked up from germline, CDR1 is SGHAT and CDR2 is FQNNGV. Original processing notes: By means of reference gene primer amplification, nucleated cell counts were estimated. Sequencing used immunoSEQ multiplex PCR; TCRdb keeps in-frame clones, though not all of them. The V and J calls and clone size come from that table; D and trimming were worked out from the DNA. The table includes about 270,000 clones, 85% detected once. This clonotype was obtained from a human donor in a cohort sampled during active COVID-19. The chain recombines TRBV11-2 with TRBJ1-1, with TRBD1 matching over 7 bases. What was sequenced was peripheral blood. CDR3 loop: CASSSDRVTEAFF. DNA for the CDR3: TGTGCCAGCAGCTCCGACAGGGTCACTGAAGCTTTCTTT.